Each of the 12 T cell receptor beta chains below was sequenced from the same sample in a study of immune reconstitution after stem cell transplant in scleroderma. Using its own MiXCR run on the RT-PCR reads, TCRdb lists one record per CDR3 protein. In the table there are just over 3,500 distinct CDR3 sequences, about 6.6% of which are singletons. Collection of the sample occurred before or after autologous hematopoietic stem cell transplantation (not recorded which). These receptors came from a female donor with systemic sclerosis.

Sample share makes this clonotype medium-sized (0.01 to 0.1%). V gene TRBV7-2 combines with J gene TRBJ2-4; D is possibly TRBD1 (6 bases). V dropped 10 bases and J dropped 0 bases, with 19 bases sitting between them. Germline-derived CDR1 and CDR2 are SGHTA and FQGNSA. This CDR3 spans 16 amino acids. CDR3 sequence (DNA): TGTGCCACTCTAGGACAGCCTCTACTAGCCAAAAACATTCAGTACTTC. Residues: CATLGQPLLAKNIQYF.

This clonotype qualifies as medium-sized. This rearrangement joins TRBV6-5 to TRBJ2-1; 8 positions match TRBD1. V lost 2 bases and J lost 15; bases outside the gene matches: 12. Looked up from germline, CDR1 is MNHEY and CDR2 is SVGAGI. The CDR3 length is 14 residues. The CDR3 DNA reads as TGTGCCAGCAGTTACGACTCTTGGGGGACAGGACTGTTCTTC. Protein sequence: CASSYDSWGTGLFF.

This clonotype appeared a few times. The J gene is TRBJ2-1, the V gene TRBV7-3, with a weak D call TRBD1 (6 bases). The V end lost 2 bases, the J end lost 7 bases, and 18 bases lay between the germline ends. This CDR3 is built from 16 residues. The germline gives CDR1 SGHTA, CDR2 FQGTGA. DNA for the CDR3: TGTGCCAGCAGCTTAGGAACAGGGTCTACGGAGAATGAGCAGTTCTTC. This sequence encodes CASSLGTGSTENEQFF.

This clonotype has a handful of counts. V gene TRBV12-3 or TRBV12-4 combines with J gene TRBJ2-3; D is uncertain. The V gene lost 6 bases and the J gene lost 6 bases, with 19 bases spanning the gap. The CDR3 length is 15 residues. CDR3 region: CASSPDLTRTDTQYF. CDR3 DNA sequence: TGTGCCAGCAGCCCCGACCTAACCCGGACGGATACGCAGTATTTT.

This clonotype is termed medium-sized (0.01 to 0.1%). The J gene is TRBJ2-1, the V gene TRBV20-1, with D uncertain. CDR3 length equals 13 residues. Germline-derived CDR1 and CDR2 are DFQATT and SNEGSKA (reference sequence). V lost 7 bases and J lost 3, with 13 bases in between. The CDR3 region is CSVGQALYNEQFF. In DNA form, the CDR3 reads TGCAGTGTAGGCCAAGCCCTCTACAATGAGCAGTTCTTC.

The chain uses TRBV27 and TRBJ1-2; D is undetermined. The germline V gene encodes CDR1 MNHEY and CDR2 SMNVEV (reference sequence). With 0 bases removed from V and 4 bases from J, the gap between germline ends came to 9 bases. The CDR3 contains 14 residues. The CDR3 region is CASSLSGESYGYTF. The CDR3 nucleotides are TGTGCCAGCAGTTTATCCGGAGAAAGCTATGGCTACACCTTC.

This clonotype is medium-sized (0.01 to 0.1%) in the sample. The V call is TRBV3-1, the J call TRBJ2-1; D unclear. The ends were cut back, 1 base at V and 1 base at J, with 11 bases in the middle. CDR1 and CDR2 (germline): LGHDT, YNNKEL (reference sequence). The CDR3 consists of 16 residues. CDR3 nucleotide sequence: TGTGCCAGCAGCCAAGGCCTGGGAATTTCCTACAATGAGCAGTTCTTC. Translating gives CASSQGLGISYNEQFF.

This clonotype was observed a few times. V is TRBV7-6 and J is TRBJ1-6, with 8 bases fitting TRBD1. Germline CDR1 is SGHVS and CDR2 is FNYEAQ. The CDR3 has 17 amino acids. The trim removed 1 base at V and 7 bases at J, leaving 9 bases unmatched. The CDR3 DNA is TGTGCCAGCAGCTTAGGCACCCCGGGACAGGTCAATTCACCCCTCCACTTT. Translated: CASSLGTPGQVNSPLHF.

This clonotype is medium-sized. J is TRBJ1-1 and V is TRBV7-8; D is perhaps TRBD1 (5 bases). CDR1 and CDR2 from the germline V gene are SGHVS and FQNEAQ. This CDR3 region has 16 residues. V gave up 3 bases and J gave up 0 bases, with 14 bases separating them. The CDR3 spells CASSFSGARMNTEAFF. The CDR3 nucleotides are TGTGCCAGCAGCTTTTCTGGGGCGAGGATGAACACTGAAGCTTTCTTT. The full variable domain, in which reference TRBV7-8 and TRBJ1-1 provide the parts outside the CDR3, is GAGVSQSPRYKVAKRGQDVALRCDPISGHVSLFWYQQALGQGPEFLTYFQNEAQLDKSGLPSDRFFAERPEGSVSTLKIQRTQQEDSAVYLCASSFSGARMNTEAFFGQGTRLTVV.

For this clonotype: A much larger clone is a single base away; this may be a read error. The CDR3: CSARSGRSYGYTF. In DNA form, the CDR3 reads TGCAGTGCTAGATCTGGAAGGAGCTATGGCTACACCTTC. V is TRBV20-1 and J is TRBJ1-2, with no clear D. The V and J ends lost 2 bases and 4 bases respectively, with 11 bases between them. The CDR3 extends over 13 amino acids. Looked up from germline, CDR1 is DFQATT and CDR2 is SNEGSKA (reference sequence).

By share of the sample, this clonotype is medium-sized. The CDR3 here is CSVEAGAYEQYF. CDR3 DNA sequence: TGCAGCGTTGAGGCGGGAGCCTACGAGCAGTACTTC. V usage is TRBV29-1 and J usage is TRBJ2-7; 7 bases are shared with TRBD2. Germline V lookup: CDR1 SQVTM, CDR2 ANQGSEA. This CDR3 region has 12 residues. Trimming removed 3 bases from V and 2 bases from J; junction bases left unmatched: 1.

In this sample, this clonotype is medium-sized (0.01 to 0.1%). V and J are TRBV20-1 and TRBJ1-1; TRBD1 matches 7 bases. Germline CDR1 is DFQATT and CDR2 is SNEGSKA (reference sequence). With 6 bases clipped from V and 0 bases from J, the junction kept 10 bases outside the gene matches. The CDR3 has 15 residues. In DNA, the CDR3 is TGCAGTGCGAAACCGGGACAGAACATGAACACTGAAGCTTTCTTT. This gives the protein CSAKPGQNMNTEAFF.